This T cell receptor beta chain was found in a study of T-cell memory formation after mild COVID-19. Study findings and constraints: A subset of responding clones appeared in pre-infection memory, suggesting cross-reactive memory joined. Mostly located in CM and EM were contracting CD4+ clones, with contracting CD8+ clones located in EMRA. CD4/CD8 balance held among clones contracting day 15 to 85, and later expanders leaned CD4+.

V gave up 6 bases and J gave up 4 bases; unmatched junction bases: 8. This CDR3 contains 16 residues. Researchers used 5'RACE with constant-segment primers to make TCR alpha and TCR beta cDNA libraries that carry sample barcodes and UMIs. TCRdb fed the 5' RACE reads into MiXCR, producing one record per CDR3 protein. The sample shows about 290,000 distinct CDR3 sequences, less than 20% of them seen only once. With respect to this clonotype: The antigen is undetermined.

This TCR derives from a man between 18 and 35 years old who had mild COVID-19 (a few samples of this study predate the infection). Cell type and time point are not known. The rearrangement joins TRBV12-3 or TRBV12-4 to TRBJ2-2; 10 bases line up with TRBD1. The source material was PBMCs or a T cell subset sorted from them (not recorded which). CDR3 loop: CASSHRDRGLTGELFF. The CDR3 DNA sequence: TGTGCCAGCAGCCATCGCGACAGGGGGCTCACCGGGGAGCTGTTTTTT.